What follows are 3 T cell receptor beta chains derived from one specimen sequenced in a study of shared clonotypes between healthy human individuals. Produced via immunoSEQ multiplex PCR; TCRdb's table is partial and in-frame only. This table holds about 1.5 million clones, 98% found once. Sequencing was done on a sample of naive CD4+ T cells sorted from blood. Regarding subset: CD45RA+ positively selected. The receptors derive from a man aged 25-40 years in good health.

The CDR3 nucleotides are TGTGCCAGTAGTATCATTTGGACGGTGAACACTGAAGCTTTCTTT. It is translated as CASSIIWTVNTEAFF. V usage is TRBV19 and J usage is TRBJ1-1; D is ambiguous. CDR3 length equals 15 residues. Germline V gene data show CDR1 as LNHDA and CDR2 as SQIVND (reference sequence). The ends were cut back, 3 bases at V and 0 bases at J, with 11 bases in the middle.

The chain joins TRBV29-1 to TRBJ1-1; TRBD1 is a possible D gene (5 bases). The germline V gene encodes CDR1 SQVTM and CDR2 ANQGSEA. V dropped 4 bases and J dropped 6 bases, with 9 bases sitting between them. The CDR3 contains 11 residues. The CDR3 coding sequence is TGCAGCGTTGCAGGGTCCGCTGAAGCTTTCTTT. Residues: CSVAGSAEAFF.

The chain recombines TRBV10-1 with TRBJ2-7; 10 nucleotides match TRBD2. With 3 bases clipped from V and 5 bases from J, the junction kept 10 bases outside the gene matches. The CDR3 runs 16 residues. In germline, CDR1 is WNHNN, CDR2 SYGVQD (reference sequence). The CDR3 DNA sequence: TGCGCCAGCAGTGATATTACTAGCGGGAAGGCTGACGAGCAGTACTTC. It codes for CASSDITSGKADEQYF.